A selection of T cell receptor beta chains follows, all from one sample in a study of T cells in Graves' hyperthyroidism and ophthalmopathy. TCRdb fed the multiplex PCR reads into MiXCR, producing one record per CDR3 protein. The data contain 500,000 to 600,000 distinct CDR3 sequences, 40% to 50% of them singletons. Specimen: peripheral blood or thyroid tissue (not recorded which). These receptors came from an adult woman with Graves' disease, either hyperthyroidism or ophthalmopathy (not recorded which). CDR3s leave out the opening cysteine and the closing phenylalanine or tryptophan. The size of a clone is reported for some rows only, either as once, few or many, or as a class for expanded clones.

CDR3 protein: ASTPPGVMNTEAF
V gene: TRBV6-1
clone size: -

CDR3 protein: SASTLAGLGGETQY
V gene: TRBV20-1
clone size: -

CDR3 protein: AISELNRGHEQY
V gene: TRBV10-3
clone size: many

CDR3 protein: AIGKGQSSGNTIY
V gene: TRBV10-3
clone size: many

CDR3 protein: ASSLVTAYNSPLH
V gene: TRBV9
clone size: -

CDR3 protein: SARTETQY
V gene: TRBV20-1
clone size: many

CDR3 protein: ASSPPDRGLYEQY
V gene: TRBV11-2
clone size: once

CDR3 protein: ASTRGSGNQPQH
V gene: TRBV10-2
clone size: -

CDR3 protein: ASSRGEGWFAEAF
V gene: TRBV19
clone size: -

CDR3 protein: AWTAVTGSPLH
V gene: TRBV11-2
clone size: -

CDR3 protein: ASSATGTDQETQY
V gene: TRBV10-2
clone size: -

CDR3 protein: SSIRDRDYGYT
V gene: TRBV29-1
clone size: once

CDR3 protein: ASGRHLAYEQY
V gene: TRBV7-8
clone size: -

CDR3 protein: ASSLGSRGSAYEQY
V gene: TRBV7-6
clone size: -

CDR3 protein: ASSLRTWDTEAF
V gene: TRBV5-1
clone size: -

CDR3 protein: ASSSGRYLAGYT
V gene: TRBV5-1
clone size: few

CDR3 protein: ASSQTGALRDSPLH
V gene: TRBV14
clone size: many

CDR3 protein: SAQGAANEAF
V gene: TRBV29-1
clone size: -

CDR3 protein: ASMGRSYEQY
V gene: TRBV6-1
clone size: -

CDR3 protein: ASSYGTVMDPRPLH
V gene: TRBV6-5
clone size: -

CDR3 protein: SAREDSWNEKLF
V gene: TRBV20-1
clone size: -

CDR3 protein: ASSEGQANSPLH
V gene: TRBV2
clone size: many

CDR3 protein: ASSYARQVGSPLH
V gene: TRBV6-5
clone size: many

CDR3 protein: ASTSTDRVGNTIY
V gene: TRBV25-1
clone size: few

CDR3 protein: ATIWDIGKEKLF
V gene: TRBV24-1
clone size: few

CDR3 protein: SARRPWTATGVSNQPQH
V gene: TRBV20-1
clone size: many

CDR3 protein: ASSIGAGGPYEQY
V gene: TRBV19
clone size: many

CDR3 protein: SARAGQANEAF
V gene: TRBV20-1
clone size: many

CDR3 protein: ASSGRGGANVLT
V gene: TRBV2
clone size: -

CDR3 protein: SVGIGTSGSGELF
V gene: TRBV29-1
clone size: -

CDR3 protein: ASRNRGFRYQPQH
V gene: TRBV2
clone size: many

CDR3 protein: ASITEDNYGYT
V gene: TRBV10-3
clone size: -

CDR3 protein: ATSIDRSYNSPLH
V gene: TRBV15
clone size: few

CDR3 protein: ASGTPNRVQPRH
V gene: TRBV10-2
clone size: once

CDR3 protein: ASSVGGGHEAF
V gene: TRBV9
clone size: -

CDR3 protein: ASSPRVVAGTEAF
V gene: TRBV9
clone size: many

CDR3 protein: ATSRDGAYVLT
V gene: TRBV15
clone size: once

CDR3 protein: SARSGSDEQY
V gene: TRBV20-1
clone size: -

CDR3 protein: ASRTTGTGSTEAF
V gene: TRBV28
clone size: few

CDR3 protein: SALGSSRVGELF
V gene: TRBV29-1
clone size: many

CDR3 protein: ASSIERAMNTEAF
V gene: TRBV19
clone size: -

CDR3 protein: SARGSQRGELF
V gene: TRBV20-1
clone size: -

CDR3 protein: ASLAGTGYSPLH
V gene: TRBV2
clone size: many

CDR3 protein: ASSEAGHQETQY
V gene: TRBV7-8
clone size: -

CDR3 protein: ASSSGTNLIHEQY
V gene: TRBV11-2
clone size: few

CDR3 protein: ATSDSGQSNYNSPLH
V gene: TRBV24-1
clone size: few

CDR3 protein: SAQVSGNTIY
V gene: TRBV20-1
clone size: -

CDR3 protein: SAKRGQPDDQPQH
V gene: TRBV20-1
clone size: -

CDR3 protein: ASSLNRGPQETQY
V gene: TRBV7-3
clone size: many

CDR3 protein: ASSLGQQNTEAF
V gene: TRBV5-1
clone size: many

CDR3 protein: SLRQGVGYGYT
V gene: TRBV29-1
clone size: -

CDR3 protein: ASSPGTGNREAF
V gene: TRBV5-6
clone size: many

CDR3 protein: SVEDRLRGYT
V gene: TRBV29-1
clone size: few